This T cell receptor (beta chain) was captured by sequencing in a study of technical replicates of blood from four donors. TCRdb's copy holds only in-frame clones and misses some; the assay was immunoSEQ multiplex PCR. The table records about 75,000 clones, roughly 91% of them present only once. The V gene's germline CDR1 is SEHNR and CDR2 FQNEAQ (reference sequence). Losses at the gene ends were 11 bases for V and 5 bases for J; bases not matched to a gene: 13. The CDR3 has 14 residues. The chain carries TRBV7-9 and TRBJ2-5; 8 bases match TRBD1. The sequencing sample was made of T cells isolated from PBMCs. The receptor was isolated from a human donor in good health. Some clones in this sample may be carry-over from other donors' samples. CDR3 sequence (DNA): TGTGCCGGGACCGGGACAGGTTATAGGGAGACCCAGTACTTC. It is translated as CAGTGTGYRETQYF.